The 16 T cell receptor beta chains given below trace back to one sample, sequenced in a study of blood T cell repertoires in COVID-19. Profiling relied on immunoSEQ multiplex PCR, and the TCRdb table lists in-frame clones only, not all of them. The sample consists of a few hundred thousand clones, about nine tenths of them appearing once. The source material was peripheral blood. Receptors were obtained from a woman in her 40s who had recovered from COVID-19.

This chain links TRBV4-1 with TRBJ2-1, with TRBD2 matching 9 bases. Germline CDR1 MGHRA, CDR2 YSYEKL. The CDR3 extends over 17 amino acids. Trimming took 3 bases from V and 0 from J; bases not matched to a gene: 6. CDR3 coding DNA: TGCGCCAGCAGCCAGCCCAGTAGCGGGAGCTCCTACAATGAGCAGTTCTTC. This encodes CASSQPSSGSSYNEQFF.

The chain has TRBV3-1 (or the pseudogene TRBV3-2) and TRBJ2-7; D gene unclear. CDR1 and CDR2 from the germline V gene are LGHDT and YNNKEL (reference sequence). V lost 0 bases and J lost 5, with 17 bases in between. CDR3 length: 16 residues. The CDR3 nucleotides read TGTGCCAGCAGCCAAGAGGTAACGCAGGTTGGCGACGAGCAGTACTTC. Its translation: CASSQEVTQVGDEQYF.

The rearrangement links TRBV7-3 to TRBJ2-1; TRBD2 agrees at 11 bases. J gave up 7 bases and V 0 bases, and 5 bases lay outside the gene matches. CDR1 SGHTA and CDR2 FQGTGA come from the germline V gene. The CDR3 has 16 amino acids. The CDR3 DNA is TGTGCCAGCAGCTTAACGAATCTAGCGGGAGGAAATGAGCAGTTCTTC. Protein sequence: CASSLTNLAGGNEQFF.

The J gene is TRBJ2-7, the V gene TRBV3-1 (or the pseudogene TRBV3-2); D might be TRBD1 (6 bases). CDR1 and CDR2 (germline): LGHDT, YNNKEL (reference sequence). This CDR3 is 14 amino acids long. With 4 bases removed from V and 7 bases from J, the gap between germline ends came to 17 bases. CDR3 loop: CASSPTGRASEQYF. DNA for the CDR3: TGTGCCAGCAGCCCGACAGGTAGGGCTAGTGAGCAGTACTTC.

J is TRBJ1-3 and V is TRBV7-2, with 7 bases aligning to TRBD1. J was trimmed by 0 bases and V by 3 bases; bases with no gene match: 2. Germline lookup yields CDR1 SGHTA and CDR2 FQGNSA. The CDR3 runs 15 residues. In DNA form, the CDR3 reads TGTGCCAGCAGCTTCGCAGGGGGCTCTGGAAACACCATATATTTT. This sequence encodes CASSFAGGSGNTIYF.

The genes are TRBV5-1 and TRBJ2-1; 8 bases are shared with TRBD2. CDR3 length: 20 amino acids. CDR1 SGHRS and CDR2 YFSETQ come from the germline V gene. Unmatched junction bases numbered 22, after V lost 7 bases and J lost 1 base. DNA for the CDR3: TGCGCCAGCGGACGATCGCCTCAGGGCAGCGGGAGCGGATCCTACAATGAGCAGTTCTTC. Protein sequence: CASGRSPQGSGSGSYNEQFF.

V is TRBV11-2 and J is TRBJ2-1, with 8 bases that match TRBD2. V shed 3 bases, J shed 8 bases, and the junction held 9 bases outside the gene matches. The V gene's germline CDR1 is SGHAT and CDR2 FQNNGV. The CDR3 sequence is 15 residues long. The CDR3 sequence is CASSFSAGGGDEQFF. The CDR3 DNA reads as TGTGCCAGCAGCTTTTCTGCGGGAGGTGGCGATGAGCAGTTCTTC.

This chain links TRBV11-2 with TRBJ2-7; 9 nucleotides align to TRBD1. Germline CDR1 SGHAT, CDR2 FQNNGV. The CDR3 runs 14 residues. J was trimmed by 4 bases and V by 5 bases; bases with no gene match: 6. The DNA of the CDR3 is TGTGCCAGCAGCGCCACAGGGGGCGGGTACGAGCAGTACTTC. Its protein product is CASSATGGGYEQYF.

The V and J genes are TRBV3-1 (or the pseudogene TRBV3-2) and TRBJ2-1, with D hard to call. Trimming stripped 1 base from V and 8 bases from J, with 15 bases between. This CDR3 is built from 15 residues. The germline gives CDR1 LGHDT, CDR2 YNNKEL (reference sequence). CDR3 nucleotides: TGTGCCAGCAGCCAAGGAGGAGAAGCGCCCGATGAGCAGTTCTTC. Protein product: CASSQGGEAPDEQFF.

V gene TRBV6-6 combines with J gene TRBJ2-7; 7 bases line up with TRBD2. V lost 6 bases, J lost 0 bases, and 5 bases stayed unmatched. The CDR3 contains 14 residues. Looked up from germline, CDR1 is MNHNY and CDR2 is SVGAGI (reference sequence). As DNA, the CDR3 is TGTGCCAGCAGGCTAACTAGCGTCTCCTACGAGCAGTACTTC. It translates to CASRLTSVSYEQYF.

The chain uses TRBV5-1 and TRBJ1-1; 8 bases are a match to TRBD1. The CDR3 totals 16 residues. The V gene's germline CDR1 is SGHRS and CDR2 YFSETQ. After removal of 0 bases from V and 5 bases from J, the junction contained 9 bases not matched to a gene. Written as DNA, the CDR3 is TGCGCCAGCAGCTTGGGTAAAACTGACAGGGGTACTGAAGCTTTCTTT. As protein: CASSLGKTDRGTEAFF.

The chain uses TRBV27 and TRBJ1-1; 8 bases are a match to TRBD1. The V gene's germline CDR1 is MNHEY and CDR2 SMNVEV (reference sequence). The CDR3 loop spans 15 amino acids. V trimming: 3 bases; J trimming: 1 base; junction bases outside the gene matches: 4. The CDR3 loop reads CASSFRQGWNTEAFF. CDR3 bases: TGTGCCAGCAGTTTTAGACAGGGGTGGAACACTGAAGCTTTCTTT.

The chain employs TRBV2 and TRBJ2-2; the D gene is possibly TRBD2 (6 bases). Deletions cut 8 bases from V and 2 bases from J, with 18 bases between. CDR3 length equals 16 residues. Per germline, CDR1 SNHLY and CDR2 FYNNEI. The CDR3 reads CASRPPGSFNTGELFF. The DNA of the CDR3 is TGTGCCAGCCGTCCCCCCGGGAGTTTTAACACCGGGGAGCTGTTTTTT.

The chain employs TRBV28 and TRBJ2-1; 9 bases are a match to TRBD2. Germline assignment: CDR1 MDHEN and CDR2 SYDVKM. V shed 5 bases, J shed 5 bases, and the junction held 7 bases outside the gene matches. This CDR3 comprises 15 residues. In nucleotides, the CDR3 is TGTGCCAGCAGTCCCGTGACTAGCGGACACAATGAGCAGTTCTTC. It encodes CASSPVTSGHNEQFF.

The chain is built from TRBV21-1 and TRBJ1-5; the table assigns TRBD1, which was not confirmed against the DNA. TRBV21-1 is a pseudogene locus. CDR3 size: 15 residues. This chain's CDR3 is CASRHGTGGVQPQHF. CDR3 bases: TGTGCCAGCAGACATGGGACAGGGGGCGTTCAGCCCCAGCATTTT.

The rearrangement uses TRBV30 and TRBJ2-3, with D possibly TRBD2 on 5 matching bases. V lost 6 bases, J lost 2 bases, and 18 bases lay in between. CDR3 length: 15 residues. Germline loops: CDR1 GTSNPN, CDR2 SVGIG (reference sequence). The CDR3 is CACWTGMKATDTQYF. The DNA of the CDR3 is TGTGCCTGTTGGACTGGAATGAAGGCCACAGATACGCAGTATTTT. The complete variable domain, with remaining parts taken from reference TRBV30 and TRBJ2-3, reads SQTIHQWPATLVQPVGSPLSLECTVEGTSNPNLYWYRQAAGRGLQLLFYSVGIGQISSEVPQNLSASRPQDRQFILSSKKLLLSDSGFYLCACWTGMKATDTQYFGPGTRLTVL.